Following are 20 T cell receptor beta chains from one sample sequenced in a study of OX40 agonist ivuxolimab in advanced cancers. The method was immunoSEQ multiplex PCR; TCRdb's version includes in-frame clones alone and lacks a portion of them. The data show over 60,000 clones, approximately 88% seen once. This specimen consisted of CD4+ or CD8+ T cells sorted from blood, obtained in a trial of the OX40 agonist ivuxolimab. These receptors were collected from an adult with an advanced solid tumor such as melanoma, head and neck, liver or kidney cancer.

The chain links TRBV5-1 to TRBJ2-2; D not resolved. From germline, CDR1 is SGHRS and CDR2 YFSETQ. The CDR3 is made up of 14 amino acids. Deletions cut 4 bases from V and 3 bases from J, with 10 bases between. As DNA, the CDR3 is TGCGCCAGCAGCCTGCTAAAATACACCGGGGAGCTGTTTTTT. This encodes CASSLLKYTGELFF.

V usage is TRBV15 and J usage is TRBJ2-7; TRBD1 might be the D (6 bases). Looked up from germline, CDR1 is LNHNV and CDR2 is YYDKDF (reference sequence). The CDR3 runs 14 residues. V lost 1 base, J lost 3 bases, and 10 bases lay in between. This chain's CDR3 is CATSRGGGVYEQYF. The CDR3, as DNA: TGTGCCACCAGCAGAGGAGGGGGAGTCTACGAGCAGTACTTC.

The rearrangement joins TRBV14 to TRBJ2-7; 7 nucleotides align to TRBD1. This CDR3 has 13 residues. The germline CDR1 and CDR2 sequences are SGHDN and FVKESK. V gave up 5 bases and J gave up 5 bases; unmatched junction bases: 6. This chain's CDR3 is CASSSYRGHEQYF. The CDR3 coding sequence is TGTGCCAGCAGCTCCTACAGGGGACACGAGCAGTACTTC.

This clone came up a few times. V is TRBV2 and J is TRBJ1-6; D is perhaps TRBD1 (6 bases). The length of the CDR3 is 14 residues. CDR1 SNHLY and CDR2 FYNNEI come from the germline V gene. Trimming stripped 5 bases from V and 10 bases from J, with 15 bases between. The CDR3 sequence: CASSPRGVGSPLHF. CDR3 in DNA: TGTGCCAGCAGTCCAAGGGGGGTCGGATCACCCCTCCACTTT.

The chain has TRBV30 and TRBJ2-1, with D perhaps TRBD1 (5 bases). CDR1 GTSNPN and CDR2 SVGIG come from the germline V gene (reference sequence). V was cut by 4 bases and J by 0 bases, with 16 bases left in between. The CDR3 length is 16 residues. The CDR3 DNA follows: TGTGCCTGGATGAGGTATGGGGCCAGCTCCTACAATGAGCAGTTCTTC. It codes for CAWMRYGASSYNEQFF. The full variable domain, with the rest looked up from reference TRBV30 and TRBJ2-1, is SQTIHQWPATLVQPVGSPLSLECTVEGTSNPNLYWYRQAAGRGLQLLFYSVGIGQISSEVPQNLSASRPQDRQFILSSKKLLLSDSGFYLCAWMRYGASSYNEQFFGPGTRLTVL.

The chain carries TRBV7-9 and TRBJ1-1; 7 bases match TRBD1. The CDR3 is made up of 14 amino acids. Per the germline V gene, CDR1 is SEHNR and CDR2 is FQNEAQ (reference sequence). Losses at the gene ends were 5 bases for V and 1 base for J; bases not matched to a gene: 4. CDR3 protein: CASSAGTANTEAFF. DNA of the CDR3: TGTGCCAGCAGCGCCGGGACAGCGAACACTGAAGCTTTCTTT.

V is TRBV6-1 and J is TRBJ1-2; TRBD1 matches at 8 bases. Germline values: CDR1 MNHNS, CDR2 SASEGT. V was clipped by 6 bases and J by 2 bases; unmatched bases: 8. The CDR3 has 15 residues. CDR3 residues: CASSDWTGPNYGYTF. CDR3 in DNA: TGTGCCAGCAGCGACTGGACAGGGCCAAACTATGGCTACACCTTC.

The CDR3 sequence: CASSVDLSGNTIYF. The DNA for the CDR3 is TGTGCCAGCAGCGTAGACCTCTCTGGAAACACCATATATTTT. The rearrangement links TRBV9 to TRBJ1-3; no reliable D call. The CDR3 has 14 residues. V dropped 0 bases and J dropped 0 bases, with 4 bases sitting between them. Germline CDR1 is SGDLS and CDR2 is YYNGEE.

CDR3 nucleotide sequence: TGTGCCAGCTCCCAGAAGACTAACACCGGGGAGCTGTTTTTT. Protein product: CASSQKTNTGELFF. V usage is TRBV18 and J usage is TRBJ2-2; D is uncertain. Trimming removed 6 bases from V and 2 bases from J, with 10 bases in between. Germline CDR1 is KGHSH and CDR2 is LQKENI. The CDR3 has 14 residues.

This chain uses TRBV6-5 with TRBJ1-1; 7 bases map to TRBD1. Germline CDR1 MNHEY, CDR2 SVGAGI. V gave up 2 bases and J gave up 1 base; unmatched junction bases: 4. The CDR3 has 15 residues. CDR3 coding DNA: TGTGCCAGCAGTTACCGGGACAGAACGAACACTGAAGCTTTCTTT. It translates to CASSYRDRTNTEAFF.

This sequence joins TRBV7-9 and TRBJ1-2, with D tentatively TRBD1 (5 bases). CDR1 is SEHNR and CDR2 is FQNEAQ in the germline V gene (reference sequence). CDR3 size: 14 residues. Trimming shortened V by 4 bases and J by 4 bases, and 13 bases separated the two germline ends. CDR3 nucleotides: TGTGCCAGCAGCTGGCAGGGAGGTAGCTATGGCTACACCTTC. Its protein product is CASSWQGGSYGYTF.

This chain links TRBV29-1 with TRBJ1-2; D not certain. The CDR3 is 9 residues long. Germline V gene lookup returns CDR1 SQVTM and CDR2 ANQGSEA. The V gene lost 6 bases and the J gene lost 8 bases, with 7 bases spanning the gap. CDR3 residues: CSVGEGYTF. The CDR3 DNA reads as TGCAGCGTCGGGGAGGGCTACACCTTC. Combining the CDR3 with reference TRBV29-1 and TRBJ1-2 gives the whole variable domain SAVISQKPSRDICQRGTSLTIQCQVDSQVTMMFWYRQQPGQSLTLIATANQGSEATYESGFVIDKFPISRPNLTFSTLTVSNMSPEDSSIYLCSVGEGYTFGSGTRLTVV.

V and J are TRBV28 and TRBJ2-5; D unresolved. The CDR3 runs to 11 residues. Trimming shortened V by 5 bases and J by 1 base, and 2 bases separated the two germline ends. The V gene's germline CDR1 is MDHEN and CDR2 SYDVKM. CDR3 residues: CASSPQETQYF. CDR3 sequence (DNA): TGTGCCAGCAGTCCCCAAGAGACCCAGTACTTC.

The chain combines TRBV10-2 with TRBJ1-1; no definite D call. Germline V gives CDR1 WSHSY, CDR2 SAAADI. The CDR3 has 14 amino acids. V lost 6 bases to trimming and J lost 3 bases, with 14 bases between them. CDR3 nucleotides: TGCGCCAGCAGGCCAATTCAATGGGACACTGAAGCTTTCTTT. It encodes CASRPIQWDTEAFF.

The DNA for the CDR3 is TGTGCCAGCAGGGGTAATTCTGAAGCTTTCTTT. It translates to CASRGNSEAFF. The genes are TRBV28 and TRBJ1-1; no clear D gene. Deletions cut 6 bases from V and 6 bases from J, with 8 bases between. This CDR3 is 11 amino acids long. Germline V lookup: CDR1 MDHEN, CDR2 SYDVKM.

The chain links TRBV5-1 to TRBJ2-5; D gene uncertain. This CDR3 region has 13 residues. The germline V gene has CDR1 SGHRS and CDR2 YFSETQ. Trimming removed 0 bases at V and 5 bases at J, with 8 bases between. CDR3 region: CASSLATWETQYF. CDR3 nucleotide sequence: TGCGCCAGCAGCTTGGCCACGTGGGAGACCCAGTACTTC.

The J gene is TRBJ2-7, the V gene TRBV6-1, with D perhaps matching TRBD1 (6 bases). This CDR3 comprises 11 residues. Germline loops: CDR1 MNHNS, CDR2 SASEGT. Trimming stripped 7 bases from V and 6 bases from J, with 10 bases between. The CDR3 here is CASKSGAEQYF. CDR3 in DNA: TGTGCCAGCAAGTCAGGGGCCGAGCAGTACTTC.

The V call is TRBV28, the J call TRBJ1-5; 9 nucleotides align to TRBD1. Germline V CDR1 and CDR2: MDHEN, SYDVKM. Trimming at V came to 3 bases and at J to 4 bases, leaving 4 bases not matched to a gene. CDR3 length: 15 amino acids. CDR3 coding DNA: TGTGCCAGCAGTTTTAGGACAGGGGTTAATCAGCCCCAGCATTTT. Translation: CASSFRTGVNQPQHF.

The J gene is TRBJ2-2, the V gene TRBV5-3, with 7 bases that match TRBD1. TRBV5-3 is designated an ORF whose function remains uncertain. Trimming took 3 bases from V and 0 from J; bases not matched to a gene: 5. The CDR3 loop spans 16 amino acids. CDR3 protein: CARSSVQGANTGELFF. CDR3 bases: TGTGCCAGAAGCTCCGTCCAGGGGGCGAACACCGGGGAGCTGTTTTTT.

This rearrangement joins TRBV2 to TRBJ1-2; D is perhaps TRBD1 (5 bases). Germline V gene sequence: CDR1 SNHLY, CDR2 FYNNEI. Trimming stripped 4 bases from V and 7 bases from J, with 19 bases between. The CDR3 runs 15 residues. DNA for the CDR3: TGTGCCAGCAGTGCGATCGGAGGGGCCTCTGTTGGCTACACCTTC. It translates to CASSAIGGASVGYTF.